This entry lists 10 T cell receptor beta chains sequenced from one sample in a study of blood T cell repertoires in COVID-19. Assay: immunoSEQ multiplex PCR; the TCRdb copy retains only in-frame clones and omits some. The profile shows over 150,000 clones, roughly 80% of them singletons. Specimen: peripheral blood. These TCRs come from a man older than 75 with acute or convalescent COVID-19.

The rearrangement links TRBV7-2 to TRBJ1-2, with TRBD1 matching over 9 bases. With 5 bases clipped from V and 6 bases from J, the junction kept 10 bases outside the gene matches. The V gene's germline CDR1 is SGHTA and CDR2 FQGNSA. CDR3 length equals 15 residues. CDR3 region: CASSRGDRTGDGYTF. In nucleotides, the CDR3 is TGTGCCAGCAGCCGCGGCGATAGGACAGGGGATGGCTACACCTTC.

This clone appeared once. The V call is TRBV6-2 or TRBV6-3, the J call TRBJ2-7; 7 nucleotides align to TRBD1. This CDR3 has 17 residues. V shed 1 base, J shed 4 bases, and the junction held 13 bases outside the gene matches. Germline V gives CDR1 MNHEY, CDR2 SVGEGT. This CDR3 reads CASSYFSDRRYPYEQYF. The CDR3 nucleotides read TGTGCCAGCAGTTACTTCTCGGACAGGCGATACCCATACGAGCAGTACTTC.

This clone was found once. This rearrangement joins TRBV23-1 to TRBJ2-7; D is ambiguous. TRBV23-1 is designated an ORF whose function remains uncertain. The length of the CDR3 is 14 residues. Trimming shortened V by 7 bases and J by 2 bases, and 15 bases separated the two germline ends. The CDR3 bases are TGCGCCAGCACCCCGAGTCAAATCCCCTACGAGCAGTACGTC. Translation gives CASTPSQIPYEQYV.

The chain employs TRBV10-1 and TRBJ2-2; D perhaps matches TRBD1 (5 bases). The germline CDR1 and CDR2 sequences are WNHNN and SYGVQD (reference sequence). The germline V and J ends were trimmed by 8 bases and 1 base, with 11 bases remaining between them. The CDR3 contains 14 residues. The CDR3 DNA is TGCGCCAGCTCCGACAGCCTGAACACCGGGGAGCTGTTTTTT. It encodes CASSDSLNTGELFF.

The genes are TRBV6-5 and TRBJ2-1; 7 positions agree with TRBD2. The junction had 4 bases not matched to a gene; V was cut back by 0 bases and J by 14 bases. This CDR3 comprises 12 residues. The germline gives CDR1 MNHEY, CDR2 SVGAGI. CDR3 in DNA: TGTGCCAGCAGTTACTCGACGGGAGGAGAGTTCTTC. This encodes CASSYSTGGEFF.

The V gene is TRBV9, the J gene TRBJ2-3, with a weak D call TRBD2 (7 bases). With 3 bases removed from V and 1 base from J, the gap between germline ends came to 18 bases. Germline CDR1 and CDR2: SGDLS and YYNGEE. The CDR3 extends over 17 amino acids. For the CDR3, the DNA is TGTGCCAGCAGCGCCCGACCGGGGGGCGGAGGCACAGATACGCAGTATTTT. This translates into CASSARPGGGGTDTQYF.

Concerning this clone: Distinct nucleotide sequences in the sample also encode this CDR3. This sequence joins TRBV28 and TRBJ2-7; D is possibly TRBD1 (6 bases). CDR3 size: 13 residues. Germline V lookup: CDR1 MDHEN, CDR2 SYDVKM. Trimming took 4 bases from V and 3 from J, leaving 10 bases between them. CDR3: CASSSGQSYEQYV. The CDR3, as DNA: TGTGCCAGCAGTTCCGGACAGAGCTACGAGCAGTACGTC.

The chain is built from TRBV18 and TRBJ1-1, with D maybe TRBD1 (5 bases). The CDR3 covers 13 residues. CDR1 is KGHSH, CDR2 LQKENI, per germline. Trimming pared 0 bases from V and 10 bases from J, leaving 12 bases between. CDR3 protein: CASSPPRGERAFF. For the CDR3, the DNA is TGTGCCAGCTCACCACCGCGGGGGGAGCGAGCTTTCTTT. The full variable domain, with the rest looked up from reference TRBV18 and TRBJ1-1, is NAGVMQNPRHLVRRRGQEARLRCSPMKGHSHVYWYRQLPEEGLKFMVYLQKENIIDESGMPKERFSAEFPKEGPSILRIQQVVRGDSAAYFCASSPPRGERAFFGQGTRLTVV.

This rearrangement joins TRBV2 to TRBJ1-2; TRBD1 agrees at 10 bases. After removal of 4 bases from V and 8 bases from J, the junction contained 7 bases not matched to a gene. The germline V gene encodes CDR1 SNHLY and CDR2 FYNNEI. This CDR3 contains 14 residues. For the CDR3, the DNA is TGTGCCAGCAGTGGGGACAGGGGAGCGGAGGGCTACACCTTC. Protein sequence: CASSGDRGAEGYTF.

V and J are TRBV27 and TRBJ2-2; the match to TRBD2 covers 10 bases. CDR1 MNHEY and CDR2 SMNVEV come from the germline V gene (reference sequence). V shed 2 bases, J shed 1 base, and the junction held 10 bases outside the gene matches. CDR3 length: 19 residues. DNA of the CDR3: TGTGCCAGCAGTTTAAATTTGCCCCAGCGGGGGGGGAACACCGGGGAGCTGTTTTTT. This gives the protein CASSLNLPQRGGNTGELFF.